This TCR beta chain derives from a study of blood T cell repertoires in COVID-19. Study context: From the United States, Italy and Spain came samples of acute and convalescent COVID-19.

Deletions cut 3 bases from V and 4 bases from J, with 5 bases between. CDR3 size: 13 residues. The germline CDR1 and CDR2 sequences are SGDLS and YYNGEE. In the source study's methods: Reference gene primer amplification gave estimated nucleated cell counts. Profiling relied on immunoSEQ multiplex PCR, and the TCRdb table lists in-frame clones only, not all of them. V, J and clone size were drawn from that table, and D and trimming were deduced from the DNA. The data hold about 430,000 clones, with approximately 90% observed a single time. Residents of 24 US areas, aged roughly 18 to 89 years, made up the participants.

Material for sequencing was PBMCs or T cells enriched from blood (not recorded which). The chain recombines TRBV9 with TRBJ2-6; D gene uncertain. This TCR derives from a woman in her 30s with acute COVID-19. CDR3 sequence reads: CASSGGGANVLTF. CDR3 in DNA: TGTGCCAGCAGCGGCGGAGGGGCCAACGTCCTGACTTTC.